These T cell receptor beta chains were read from a single sample in a study of blood T cells in healthy people across ages. TCRdb itself ran the 5' RACE reads through MiXCR, one entry per CDR3 protein. Of roughly 700,000 distinct CDR3 sequences in the sample, 32% were seen once. Source material: blood. The receptors stem from an elderly woman in good health. CDR3s include the opening cysteine and the closing phenylalanine or tryptophan. Fields, in order: V gene, D gene, J gene, clone size, CDR3 protein, CDR3 DNA. The D gene is left open where the match is weak. Size tells how often a clone was seen (once, few, many) or the class of an expanded clone, and some rows leave it out.

v_gene: TRBV6-5
d_gene: .
j_gene: TRBJ1-1
abundance: .
CDR3aa: CASREHSNTEAFF
CDR3nt: TGTGCCAGCAGAGAGCACAGCAACACTGAAGCTTTCTTT

v_gene: TRBV5-6
d_gene: TRBD1
j_gene: TRBJ2-1
abundance: few
CDR3aa: CANRKDRGDEQFF
CDR3nt: TGTGCCAACCGCAAGGACAGGGGAGATGAGCAGTTCTTC

v_gene: TRBV5-5
d_gene: TRBD2
j_gene: TRBJ2-1
abundance: .
CDR3aa: CASSFGGRAYNEQFF
CDR3nt: TGTGCCAGCAGCTTCGGCGGGAGAGCCTACAATGAGCAGTTCTTC

v_gene: TRBV5-1
d_gene: TRBD2
j_gene: TRBJ2-4
abundance: many
CDR3aa: CASSSGGGLAKNIQYF
CDR3nt: TGCGCCAGCTCCTCCGGCGGGGGACTAGCCAAAAACATTCAGTACTTC

v_gene: TRBV4-1
d_gene: .
j_gene: TRBJ2-7
abundance: many
CDR3aa: CASSQEREVSYEQYF
CDR3nt: TGCGCCAGCAGCCAAGAAAGGGAGGTCTCCTACGAGCAGTACTTC

v_gene: TRBV7-9
d_gene: .
j_gene: TRBJ1-1
abundance: .
CDR3aa: CASSLDGGRSEAFF
CDR3nt: TGTGCCAGCAGCTTAGACGGGGGGCGAAGTGAAGCTTTCTTT

v_gene: TRBV25-1
d_gene: .
j_gene: TRBJ1-2
abundance: .
CDR3aa: CASSGVDRYGYTF
CDR3nt: TGTGCCAGCAGCGGTGTAGATAGGTATGGCTACACCTTC

v_gene: TRBV4-3
d_gene: .
j_gene: TRBJ1-5
abundance: few
CDR3aa: CASSQDTGVNQPQHF
CDR3nt: TGCGCCAGCAGCCAAGATACCGGGGTCAATCAGCCCCAGCATTTT

v_gene: TRBV6-5
d_gene: TRBD1
j_gene: TRBJ2-3
abundance: .
CDR3aa: CASSYYRGQDTDTQYF
CDR3nt: TGTGCCAGCAGTTACTACAGGGGGCAGGACACAGATACGCAGTATTTT

v_gene: TRBV5-4
d_gene: .
j_gene: TRBJ1-2
abundance: .
CDR3aa: CASSLRGASGYTF
CDR3nt: TGTGCCAGCAGCCTACGGGGGGCGAGTGGCTACACCTTC

v_gene: TRBV29-1
d_gene: TRBD1
j_gene: TRBJ2-7
abundance: .
CDR3aa: CSVVVTGLDEQYF
CDR3nt: TGCAGCGTTGTCGTGACAGGGCTGGACGAGCAGTACTTC

v_gene: TRBV4-2
d_gene: .
j_gene: TRBJ2-1
abundance: .
CDR3aa: CASSQGLGGEQFF
CDR3nt: TGTGCCAGCAGCCAAGGGCTGGGAGGCGAGCAGTTCTTC

v_gene: TRBV5-5
d_gene: TRBD2
j_gene: TRBJ2-3
abundance: .
CDR3aa: CASSLAVPLAGTDTQYF
CDR3nt: TGTGCCAGCAGCTTGGCCGTGCCGCTAGCGGGAACAGATACGCAGTATTTT

v_gene: TRBV5-1
d_gene: TRBD1
j_gene: TRBJ2-7
abundance: many
CDR3aa: CASSLGDRVHEQYF
CDR3nt: TGCGCCAGCAGCTTGGGGGACAGGGTGCACGAGCAGTACTTC

v_gene: TRBV9
d_gene: TRBD2
j_gene: TRBJ2-1
abundance: many
CDR3aa: CASSAIAGGRNEQFF
CDR3nt: TGTGCCAGCAGCGCGATAGCGGGGGGTAGGAATGAGCAGTTCTTC

v_gene: TRBV28
d_gene: .
j_gene: TRBJ2-1
abundance: .
CDR3aa: CTSSLEGRRIEEQFF
CDR3nt: TGTACCAGCAGTCTTGAGGGGCGTCGTATTGAGGAGCAGTTCTTC

v_gene: TRBV12-3/TRBV12-4
d_gene: TRBD1
j_gene: TRBJ2-1
abundance: many
CDR3aa: CATKRGRDRGYNEQFF
CDR3nt: TGTGCCACCAAACGGGGTAGGGACAGGGGTTACAATGAGCAGTTCTTC

v_gene: TRBV5-1
d_gene: .
j_gene: TRBJ1-1
abundance: .
CDR3aa: CASSWAGNSNTEAFF
CDR3nt: TGCGCCAGCAGCTGGGCTGGAAATTCGAACACTGAAGCTTTCTTT

v_gene: TRBV5-1
d_gene: TRBD1
j_gene: TRBJ2-3
abundance: many
CDR3aa: CASSESGTGGDTQYF
CDR3nt: TGCGCCAGCAGCGAATCCGGGACAGGGGGAGATACGCAGTATTTT

v_gene: TRBV7-9
d_gene: .
j_gene: TRBJ2-5
abundance: .
CDR3aa: CASSLGLGAETQYF
CDR3nt: TGTGCCAGCAGCTTAGGGCTAGGGGCAGAGACCCAGTACTTC

v_gene: TRBV24-1
d_gene: TRBD1
j_gene: TRBJ2-1
abundance: many
CDR3aa: CATSDWGQGVASYNEQFF
CDR3nt: TGTGCCACCAGTGATTGGGGACAGGGGGTCGCCTCCTACAATGAGCAGTTCTTC